The next 25 T cell receptor beta chains were all read from a single sample in a study of T cell repertoires in cytomegalovirus infection. TCRdb reprocessed the reads via MiXCR and lists one record per CDR3 protein. The sample lists approximately 470,000 distinct CDR3 sequences; under 45% were seen once. These receptors have no known antigen. The specimen was cultured PBMCs, collected from culture after CMV antigen stimulation. Source of these receptors: a human donor in good health (CMV status not recorded). Some clones in this sample may be carry-over from other donors' samples.

The chain carries TRBV7-2 and TRBJ2-5; 11 bases match TRBD2. V trimming: 5 bases; J trimming: 7 bases; junction bases outside the gene matches: 9. Germline CDR1 reads SGHTA; CDR2 reads FQGNSA. The CDR3 contains 15 residues. For the CDR3, the DNA is TGTGCCAGCAGCGAACTAGCGGGGGTCCACGGGACCCAGTACTTC. Its protein is CASSELAGVHGTQYF.

The V gene is TRBV7-9, the J gene TRBJ2-5; 10 nucleotides line up with TRBD1. CDR1 and CDR2 from the germline V gene are SEHNR and FQNEAQ (reference sequence). V lost 5 bases and J lost 5; bases outside the gene matches: 14. The CDR3 loop spans 17 amino acids. The CDR3 region has the DNA TGTGCCAGCAGCAATTCGCGGGACAGGGGCCAACGGGAGACCCAGTACTTC. Translation: CASSNSRDRGQRETQYF.

With respect to this clonotype: This could be a read error, since a much larger clone is one nucleotide away. The chain has TRBV7-2 and TRBJ2-3; 7 bases map to TRBD2. Germline V gene lookup returns CDR1 SGHTA and CDR2 FQGNSA. There are 16 residues in the CDR3. This CDR3 reads CANSPRTGGRTDTQYF. In DNA form, the CDR3 reads TGTGCCAACAGCCCCCGGACGGGAGGTCGTACAGATACGCAGTATTTT.

The gene calls are TRBV28 and TRBJ1-4; TRBD1 is a possible D gene (6 bases). CDR1 is MDHEN and CDR2 is SYDVKM in the germline V gene. CDR3 length equals 20 residues. The germline V and J ends were trimmed by 4 bases and 7 bases, with 31 bases remaining between them. CDR3 amino acids: CASSSDSWGGPGSGSEKLFF. CDR3 DNA: TGTGCCAGCAGTTCGGATTCCTGGGGGGGGCCGGGAAGCGGGAGTGAAAAACTGTTTTTT.

Only a few counts were recorded for this clonotype. The V call is TRBV7-2, the J call TRBJ2-5; 9 nucleotides line up with TRBD2. CDR1 is SGHTA and CDR2 is FQGNSA in the germline V gene. With V trimmed by 8 bases and J by 2 bases, 6 bases remained unmatched. The CDR3 is 14 residues long. This CDR3 is CASRRLAGQETQYF. CDR3 nucleotides: TGTGCCAGCCGGCGCCTAGCGGGACAAGAGACCCAGTACTTC. The variable domain in full, with the rest retrieved from reference TRBV7-2 and TRBJ2-5, is GAGVSQSPSNKVTEKGKDVELRCDPISGHTALYWYRQSLGQGLEFLIYFQGNSAPDKSGLPSDRFSAERTGGSVSTLTIQRTQQEDSAVYLCASRRLAGQETQYFGPGTRLLVL.

This chain uses TRBV28 with TRBJ1-5, with 10 bases that match TRBD1. This CDR3 is built from 15 residues. Germline values: CDR1 MDHEN, CDR2 SYDVKM. Trimming cost V 4 bases and J 4 bases; bases outside gene matches: 4. The CDR3 loop is CASSSRDRGNQPQHF. DNA for the CDR3: TGTGCCAGCAGTTCCCGGGACAGGGGTAATCAGCCCCAGCATTTT.

The chain employs TRBV20-1 and TRBJ2-7; tentative D call: TRBD1 (6 bases). Germline V CDR1 and CDR2: DFQATT, SNEGSKA (reference sequence). Trimming removed 6 bases at V and 0 bases at J, with 21 bases between. This CDR3 is built from 16 residues. DNA of the CDR3: TGCAGTGCCGACAGGAGGATGTCTACTTACTCCTACGAGCAGTACTTC. Protein: CSADRRMSTYSYEQYF.

The chain uses TRBV5-4 and TRBJ2-1; D gene uncertain. Germline V CDR1 and CDR2: SGHNT, YYREEE (reference sequence). The CDR3 extends over 12 amino acids. The V and J ends lost 4 bases and 7 bases respectively, with 9 bases between them. CDR3 region: CASSREQNEQFF. The CDR3 DNA follows: TGTGCCAGCAGCCGTGAACAGAATGAGCAGTTCTTC.

This rearrangement joins TRBV11-1 to TRBJ2-7; 7 positions agree with TRBD2. V lost 4 bases, J lost 3 bases, and 9 bases stayed unmatched. There are 15 residues in the CDR3. The germline gives CDR1 SGHAT, CDR2 FQDESV (reference sequence). The CDR3 DNA sequence: TGTGCCAGCAGCTACCCCCGGGACTATGACTACGAGCAGTACTTC. The encoded protein is CASSYPRDYDYEQYF.

The rearrangement links TRBV6-2 or TRBV6-3 to TRBJ2-7, with D possibly called TRBD1 or TRBD2 (6 bases each). V shed 8 bases and J shed 3 bases, with 14 bases lying between them. The CDR3 has 13 amino acids. Germline V gene lookup returns CDR1 MNHEY and CDR2 SVGEGT. CDR3 in amino acids: CASGRDKYYEQYF. The CDR3 region has the DNA TGTGCCAGCGGGCGGGACAAATACTACGAGCAGTACTTC.

The chain combines TRBV12-3 or TRBV12-4 with TRBJ1-1; D might be TRBD1 (6 bases). The V end lost 4 bases, the J end lost 1 base, and 22 bases lay between the germline ends. The CDR3 covers 18 residues. The CDR3 bases are TGTGCCAGCAGTTCTCCTCCAGGGGAGCCTCCGGGGAACACTGAAGCTTTCTTT. It specifies CASSSPPGEPPGNTEAFF.

V gene TRBV27 combines with J gene TRBJ2-7, with 7 bases fitting TRBD1. From germline, CDR1 is MNHEY and CDR2 SMNVEV (reference sequence). V was pared by 11 bases and J by 3 bases, with 10 bases of the junction left unmatched. The CDR3 runs to 13 residues. The CDR3 region is CAGPPGTDYEQYF. CDR3 nucleotides: TGTGCCGGACCACCCGGGACAGACTACGAGCAGTACTTC.

The chain uses TRBV6-1 and TRBJ1-2; the D gene is possibly TRBD1 (6 bases). The CDR3 spans 14 residues. Trimming removed 2 bases from V and 7 bases from J, with 14 bases in between. Germline V CDR1 and CDR2: MNHNS, SASEGT. The DNA for the CDR3 is TGTGCCAGCAGTGAATCGGCAGGGGCGGGTGGCTACACCTTC. Encoded protein: CASSESAGAGGYTF.

J is TRBJ2-2 and V is TRBV2; the D gene is possibly TRBD2 (6 bases). Germline V lookup: CDR1 SNHLY, CDR2 FYNNEI. Trimming removed 6 bases at V and 7 bases at J, with 18 bases between. The CDR3 loop spans 15 amino acids. CDR3 coding DNA: TGTGCCAGCAGCGGGGGTCCCCGAGGGATCGGGGAGCTGTTTTTT. It is translated as CASSGGPRGIGELFF.

J is TRBJ2-7 and V is TRBV5-1; 9 bases fit TRBD1. The CDR3 is made up of 14 amino acids. Germline-derived CDR1 and CDR2 are SGHRS and YFSETQ. J was trimmed by 3 bases and V by 4 bases; bases with no gene match: 5. The DNA for the CDR3 is TGCGCCAGCAGCGCGACGACAGGGGGCTACGAGCAGTACTTC. Amino acid sequence: CASSATTGGYEQYF. Looking up the rest from reference TRBV5-1 and TRBJ2-7 gives the full variable domain: KAGVTQTPRYLIKTRGQQVTLSCSPISGHRSVSWYQQTPGQGLQFLFEYFSETQRNKGNFPGRFSGRQFSNSRSEMNVSTLELGDSALYLCASSATTGGYEQYFGPGTRLTVT.

This chain connects TRBV27 to TRBJ1-2; D may be TRBD1 (5 bases). Germline V CDR1 and CDR2: MNHEY, SMNVEV (reference sequence). V shed 0 bases and J shed 7 bases, with 9 bases lying between them. This CDR3 has 13 residues. CDR3 in amino acids: CASSLSSGAGYTF. Written as DNA, the CDR3 is TGTGCCAGCAGTTTATCGTCTGGGGCTGGCTACACCTTC.

The chain links TRBV3-1 to TRBJ2-2; D call uncertain. The V end lost 0 bases, the J end lost 13 bases, and 12 bases lay between the germline ends. This CDR3 contains 13 residues. Germline-derived CDR1 and CDR2 are LGHDT and YNNKEL (reference sequence). The chain's CDR3 is CASSQEAVGALFF. The CDR3 DNA sequence: TGTGCCAGCAGCCAAGAGGCCGTCGGTGCGCTGTTTTTT.

The chain employs TRBV28 and TRBJ1-3; 8 bases agree with TRBD1. This CDR3 spans 15 amino acids. Losses at the gene ends were 7 bases for V and 3 bases for J; bases not matched to a gene: 8. The germline gives CDR1 MDHEN, CDR2 SYDVKM. CDR3 sequence: CASTHQGANGNTIYF. CDR3 sequence (DNA): TGTGCCAGCACCCATCAGGGGGCTAATGGAAACACCATATATTTT.

The rearrangement joins TRBV10-3 to TRBJ1-5; D not certain. The V gene's germline CDR1 is ENHRY and CDR2 SYGVKD. This CDR3 has 13 residues. V dropped 0 bases and J dropped 5 bases, with 5 bases sitting between them. The CDR3 sequence is CAISESVDQPQHF. DNA for the CDR3: TGTGCCATCAGTGAGTCTGTGGATCAGCCCCAGCATTTT.

This chain uses TRBV6-1 with TRBJ2-2; D gene uncertain. V was clipped by 4 bases and J by 2 bases, with 5 bases between them. The germline V gene has CDR1 MNHNS and CDR2 SASEGT. This CDR3 is 13 amino acids long. In DNA form, the CDR3 reads TGTGCCAGCAGTGCCGTAAACACCGGGGAGCTGTTTTTT. This encodes CASSAVNTGELFF.

This clonotype has a handful of counts. The CDR3 bases are TGTGCCAGCAGGACAGGGCTTAGCACAGATACGCAGTATTTT. Protein: CASRTGLSTDTQYF. V usage is TRBV12-3 or TRBV12-4 and J usage is TRBJ2-3, with 7 bases identical to TRBD1. The CDR3 has 14 amino acids. With 6 bases clipped from V and 0 bases from J, the junction kept 3 bases outside the gene matches.

J is TRBJ2-7 and V is TRBV6-1; D ambiguous. The CDR3 spans 13 residues. From germline, CDR1 is MNHNS and CDR2 SASEGT. Trimming cost V 4 bases and J 4 bases, with 11 bases left between them. CDR3 DNA sequence: TGTGCCAGCAGTGGGGGTCTTATTTACGAGCAGTACTTC. This encodes CASSGGLIYEQYF.

The chain carries TRBV5-1 and TRBJ2-2; maybe TRBD2 (6 bases). The CDR3 extends over 15 amino acids. CDR1 and CDR2 (germline): SGHRS, YFSETQ. Trimming stripped 4 bases from V and 6 bases from J, with 16 bases between. In DNA form, the CDR3 reads TGCGCCAGCAGCCCGGGAGATAAAAGGGCCGGGGAGCTGTTTTTT. This codes for CASSPGDKRAGELFF.

The V gene is TRBV10-3, the J gene TRBJ2-3; 8 bases map to TRBD2. CDR1 and CDR2 (germline): ENHRY, SYGVKD. The length of the CDR3 is 13 residues. V was pared by 7 bases and J by 5 bases, with 5 bases of the junction left unmatched. The CDR3 DNA is TGTGCCATCACTGCGGGGGGAGAAGATACGCAGTATTTT. Protein product: CAITAGGEDTQYF.

The chain couples TRBV9 to TRBJ2-3; D uncertain. CDR1 SGDLS and CDR2 YYNGEE come from the germline V gene. The CDR3 totals 15 residues. The V end was cut by 0 bases, the J end by 2 bases, with 10 bases between. Here the CDR3 DNA reads TGTGCCAGCAGCGTAGGGGCAGCTGACACAGATACGCAGTATTTT. Its protein is CASSVGAADTDTQYF.